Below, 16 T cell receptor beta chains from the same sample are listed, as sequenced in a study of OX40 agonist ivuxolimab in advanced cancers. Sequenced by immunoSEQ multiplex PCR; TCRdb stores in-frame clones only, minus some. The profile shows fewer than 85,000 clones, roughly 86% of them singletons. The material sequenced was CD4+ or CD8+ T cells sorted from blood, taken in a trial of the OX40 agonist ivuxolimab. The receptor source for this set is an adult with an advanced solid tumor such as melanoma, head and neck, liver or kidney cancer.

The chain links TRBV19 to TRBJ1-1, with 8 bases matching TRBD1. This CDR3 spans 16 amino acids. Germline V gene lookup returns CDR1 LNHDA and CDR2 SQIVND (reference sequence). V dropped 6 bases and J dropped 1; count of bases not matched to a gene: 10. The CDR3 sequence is CASRSGGSGRNTEAFF. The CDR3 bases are TGTGCCAGTAGATCAGGGGGCTCGGGGAGGAACACTGAAGCTTTCTTT.

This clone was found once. The CDR3 sequence: CASSPMAGDTEAFF. As DNA, the CDR3 is TGTGCCAGCTCACCAATGGCAGGGGATACTGAAGCTTTCTTT. The V call is TRBV18, the J call TRBJ1-1; D might be TRBD1 (6 bases). Germline-derived CDR1 and CDR2 are KGHSH and LQKENI. The CDR3 is 14 amino acids. V was clipped by 2 bases and J by 5 bases, with 12 bases between them.

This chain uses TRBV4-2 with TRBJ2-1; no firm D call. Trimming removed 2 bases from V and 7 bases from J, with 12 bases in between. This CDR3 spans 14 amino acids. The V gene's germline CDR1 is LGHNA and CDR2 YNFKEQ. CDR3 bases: TGTGCCAGCAGCCAACCGGACGGATTAAATGAGCAGTTCTTC. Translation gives CASSQPDGLNEQFF.

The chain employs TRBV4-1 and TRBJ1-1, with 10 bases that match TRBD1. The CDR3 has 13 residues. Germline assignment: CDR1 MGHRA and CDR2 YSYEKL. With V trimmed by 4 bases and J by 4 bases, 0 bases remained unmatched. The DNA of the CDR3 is TGCGCCAGCAGCCGGGACAGGGGCACTGAAGCTTTCTTT. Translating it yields CASSRDRGTEAFF.

The CDR3 reads CASSLTGEKAEAFF. As DNA, the CDR3 is TGCGCCAGCAGCTTGACAGGGGAAAAAGCTGAAGCTTTCTTT. This chain joins TRBV5-1 and TRBJ1-1; the match to TRBD1 covers 7 bases. The CDR3 sequence is 14 residues long. Per germline, CDR1 SGHRS and CDR2 YFSETQ. V lost 1 base to trimming and J lost 6 bases; unmatched junction nucleotides: 6.

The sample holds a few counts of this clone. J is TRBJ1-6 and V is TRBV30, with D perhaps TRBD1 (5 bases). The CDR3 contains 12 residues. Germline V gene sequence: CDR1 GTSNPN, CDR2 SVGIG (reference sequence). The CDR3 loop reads CGEGAGHSPLHF. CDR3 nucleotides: TGTGGCGAAGGGGCAGGCCATTCACCCCTCCACTTT. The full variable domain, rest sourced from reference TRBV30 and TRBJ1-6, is SQTIHQWPATLVQPVGSPLSLECTVEGTSNPNLYWYRQAAGRGLQLLFYSVGIGQISSEVPQNLSASRPQDRQFILSSKKLLLSDSGFYLCGEGAGHSPLHFGNGTRLTVT.

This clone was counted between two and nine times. This CDR3 is CASSWDRGQEAFF. As DNA, the CDR3 is TGTGCCAGCAGTTGGGACAGGGGGCAAGAAGCTTTCTTT. The gene calls are TRBV27 and TRBJ1-1, with TRBD1 matching 12 bases. Germline V gene data show CDR1 as MNHEY and CDR2 as SMNVEV (reference sequence). With 4 bases clipped from V and 8 bases from J, the junction kept 2 bases outside the gene matches. This CDR3 has 13 amino acids.

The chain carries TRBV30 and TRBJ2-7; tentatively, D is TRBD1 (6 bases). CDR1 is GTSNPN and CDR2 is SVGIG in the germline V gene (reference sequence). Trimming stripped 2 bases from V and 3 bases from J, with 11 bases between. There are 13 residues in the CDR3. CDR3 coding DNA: TGTGCCTGGAGTAGGGGGATTGACTACGAGCAGTACTTC. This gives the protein CAWSRGIDYEQYF.

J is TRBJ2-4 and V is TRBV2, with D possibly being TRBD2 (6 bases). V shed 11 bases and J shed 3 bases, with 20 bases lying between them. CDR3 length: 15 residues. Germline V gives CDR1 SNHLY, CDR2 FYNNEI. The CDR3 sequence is CAAEGRGVGKNIQYF. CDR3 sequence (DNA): TGTGCCGCGGAGGGCCGGGGTGTGGGCAAAAACATTCAGTACTTC.

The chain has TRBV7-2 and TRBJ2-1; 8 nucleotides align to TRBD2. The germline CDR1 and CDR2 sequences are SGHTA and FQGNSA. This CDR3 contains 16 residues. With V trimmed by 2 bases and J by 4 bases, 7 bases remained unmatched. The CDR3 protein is CASSLMAGGGYNEQFF. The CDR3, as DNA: TGTGCCAGCAGCTTAATGGCGGGAGGCGGGTACAATGAGCAGTTCTTC.

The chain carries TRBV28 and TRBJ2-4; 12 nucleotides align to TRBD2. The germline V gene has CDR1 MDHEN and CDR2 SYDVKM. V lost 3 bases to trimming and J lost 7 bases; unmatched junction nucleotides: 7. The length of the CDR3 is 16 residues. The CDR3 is CASSFLAGGPGNIQYF. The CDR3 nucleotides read TGTGCCAGCAGTTTTCTAGCGGGGGGGCCTGGGAACATTCAGTACTTC.

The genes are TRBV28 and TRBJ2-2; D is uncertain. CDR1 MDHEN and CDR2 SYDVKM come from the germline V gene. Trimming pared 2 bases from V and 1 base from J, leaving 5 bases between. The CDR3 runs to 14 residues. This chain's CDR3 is CASSLTGNTGELFF. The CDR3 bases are TGTGCCAGCAGTTTAACGGGGAACACCGGGGAGCTGTTTTTT.

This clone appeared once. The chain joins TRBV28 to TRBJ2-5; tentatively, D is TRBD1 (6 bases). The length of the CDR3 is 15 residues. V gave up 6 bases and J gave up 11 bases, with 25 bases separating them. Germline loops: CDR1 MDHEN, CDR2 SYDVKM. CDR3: CASSPPGQGIGEQYF. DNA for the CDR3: TGTGCCAGCAGCCCACCGGGGCAGGGGATAGGGGAGCAGTACTTC.

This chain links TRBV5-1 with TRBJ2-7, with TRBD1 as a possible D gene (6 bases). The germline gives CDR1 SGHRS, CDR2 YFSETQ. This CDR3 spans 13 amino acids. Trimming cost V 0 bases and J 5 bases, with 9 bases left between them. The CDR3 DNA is TGCGCCAGCAGCTTGGGGGGGCTAAACGAGCAGTACTTC. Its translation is CASSLGGLNEQYF.

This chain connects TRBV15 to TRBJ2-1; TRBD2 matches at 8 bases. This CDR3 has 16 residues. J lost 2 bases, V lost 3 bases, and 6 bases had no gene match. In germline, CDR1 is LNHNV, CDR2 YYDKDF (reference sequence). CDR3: CATSRPGLAPYNEQFF. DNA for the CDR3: TGTGCCACCAGCAGGCCCGGACTAGCCCCCTACAATGAGCAGTTCTTC.

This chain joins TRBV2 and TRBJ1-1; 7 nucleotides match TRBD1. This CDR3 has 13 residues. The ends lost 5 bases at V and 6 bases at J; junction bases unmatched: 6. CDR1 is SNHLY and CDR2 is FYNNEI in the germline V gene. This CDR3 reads CASSRTGMAEAFF. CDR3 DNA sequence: TGTGCCAGCAGTCGGACAGGAATGGCTGAAGCTTTCTTT.